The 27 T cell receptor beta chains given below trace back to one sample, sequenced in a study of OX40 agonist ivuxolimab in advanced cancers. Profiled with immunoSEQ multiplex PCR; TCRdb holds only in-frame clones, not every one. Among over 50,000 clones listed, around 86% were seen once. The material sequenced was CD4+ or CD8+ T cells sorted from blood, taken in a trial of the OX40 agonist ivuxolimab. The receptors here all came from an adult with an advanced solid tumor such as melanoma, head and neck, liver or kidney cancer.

As DNA, the CDR3 is TGTGCCAGCAGTTTATATGCGGGAGGGCCCGAGACCCAGTACTTC. It encodes CASSLYAGGPETQYF. The chain uses TRBV28 and TRBJ2-5, with 9 bases fitting TRBD2. The CDR3 spans 15 residues. V shed 1 base, J shed 5 bases, and the junction held 5 bases outside the gene matches. Germline-derived CDR1 and CDR2 are MDHEN and SYDVKM.

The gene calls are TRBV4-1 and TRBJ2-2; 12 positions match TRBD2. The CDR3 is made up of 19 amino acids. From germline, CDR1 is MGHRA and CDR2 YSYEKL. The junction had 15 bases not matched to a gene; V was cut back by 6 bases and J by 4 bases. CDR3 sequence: CASSQTYGLAGYRTGELFF. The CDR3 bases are TGCGCCAGCAGTCAAACCTACGGACTAGCGGGGTACCGCACCGGGGAGCTGTTTTTT.

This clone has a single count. Here the CDR3 DNA reads TGTGCCAGTAGTATAGAGACTAGCGGATACTCCTACGAGCAGTACTTC. Its translation: CASSIETSGYSYEQYF. The chain combines TRBV19 with TRBJ2-7; 9 nucleotides line up with TRBD2. Trimming cost V 0 bases and J 0 bases; bases outside gene matches: 3. The CDR3 length is 16 residues. Germline assignment: CDR1 LNHDA and CDR2 SQIVND (reference sequence). The variable domain in full, with the rest retrieved from reference TRBV19 and TRBJ2-7, is DGGITQSPKYLFRKEGQNVTLSCEQNLNHDAMYWYRQDPGQGLRLIYYSQIVNDFQKGDIAEGYSVSREKKESFPLTVTSAQKNPTAFYLCASSIETSGYSYEQYFGPGTRLTVT.

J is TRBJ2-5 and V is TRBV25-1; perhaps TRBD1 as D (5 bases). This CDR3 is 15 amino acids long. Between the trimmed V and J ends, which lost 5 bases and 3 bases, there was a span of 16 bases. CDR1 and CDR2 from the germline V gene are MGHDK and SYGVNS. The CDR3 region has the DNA TGTGCCAGCAGTTCCCCAGGAACAGGAGAAGAGACCCAGTACTTC. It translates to CASSSPGTGEETQYF.

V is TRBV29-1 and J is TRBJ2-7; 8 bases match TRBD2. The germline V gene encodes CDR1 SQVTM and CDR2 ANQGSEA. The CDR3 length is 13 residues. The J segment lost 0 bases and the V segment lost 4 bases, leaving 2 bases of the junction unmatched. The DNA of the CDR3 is TGCAGCGTTGTAGCGGGGAGCTCCTACGAGCAGTACTTC. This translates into CSVVAGSSYEQYF.

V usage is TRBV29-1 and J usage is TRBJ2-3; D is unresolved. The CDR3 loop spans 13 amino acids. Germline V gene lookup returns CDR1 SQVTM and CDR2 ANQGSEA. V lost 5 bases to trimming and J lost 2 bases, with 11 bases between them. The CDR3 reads CSVLRPLTDTQYF. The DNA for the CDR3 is TGCAGCGTTCTCCGACCCCTCACAGATACGCAGTATTTT.

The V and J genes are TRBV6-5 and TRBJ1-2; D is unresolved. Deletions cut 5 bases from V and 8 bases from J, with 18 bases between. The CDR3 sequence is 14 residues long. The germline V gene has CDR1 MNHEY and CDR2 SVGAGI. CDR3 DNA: TGTGCCAGCAGTGAAGGTCCCTCAGGAGGAGGCTACACCTTC. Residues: CASSEGPSGGGYTF.

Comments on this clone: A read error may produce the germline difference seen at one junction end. The CDR3 DNA sequence: TGCGCCAGCAGTTTGGGACCAGGGGCGGAGGAGACCCAGTACTTC. Translation: CASSLGPGAEETQYF. The chain links TRBV5-1 to TRBJ2-5; a weak D match, TRBD1 (6 bases). CDR3 length equals 15 residues. The germline V gene has CDR1 SGHRS and CDR2 YFSETQ.

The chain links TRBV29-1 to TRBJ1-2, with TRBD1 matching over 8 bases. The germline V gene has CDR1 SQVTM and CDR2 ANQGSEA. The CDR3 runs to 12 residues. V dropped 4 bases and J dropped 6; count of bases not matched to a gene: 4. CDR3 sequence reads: CSVAGGYDGYTF. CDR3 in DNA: TGCAGCGTTGCAGGGGGCTACGATGGCTACACCTTC.

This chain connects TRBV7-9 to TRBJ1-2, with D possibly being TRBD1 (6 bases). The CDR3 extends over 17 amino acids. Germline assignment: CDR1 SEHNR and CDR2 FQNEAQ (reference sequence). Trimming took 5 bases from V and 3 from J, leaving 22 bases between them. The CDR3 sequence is CASSHFGPRDTDYGYTF. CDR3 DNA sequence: TGTGCCAGCAGCCACTTTGGGCCCCGGGACACGGACTATGGCTACACCTTC.

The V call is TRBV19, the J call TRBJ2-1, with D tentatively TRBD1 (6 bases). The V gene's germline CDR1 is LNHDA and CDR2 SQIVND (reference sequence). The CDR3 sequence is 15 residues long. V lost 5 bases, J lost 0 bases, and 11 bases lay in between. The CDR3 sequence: CASSPGTSSYNEQFF. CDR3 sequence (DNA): TGTGCCAGTAGTCCCGGGACAAGCTCCTACAATGAGCAGTTCTTC. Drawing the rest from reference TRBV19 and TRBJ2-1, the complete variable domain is DGGITQSPKYLFRKEGQNVTLSCEQNLNHDAMYWYRQDPGQGLRLIYYSQIVNDFQKGDIAEGYSVSREKKESFPLTVTSAQKNPTAFYLCASSPGTSSYNEQFFGPGTRLTVL.

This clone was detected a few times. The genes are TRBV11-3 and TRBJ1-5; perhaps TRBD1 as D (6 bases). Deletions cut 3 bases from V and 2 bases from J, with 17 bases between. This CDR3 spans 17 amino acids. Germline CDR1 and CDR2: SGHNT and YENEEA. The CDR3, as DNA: TGTGCCAGCAGCTTTCTCCACAGGGACGGGGGCAATCAGCCCCAGCATTTT. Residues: CASSFLHRDGGNQPQHF.

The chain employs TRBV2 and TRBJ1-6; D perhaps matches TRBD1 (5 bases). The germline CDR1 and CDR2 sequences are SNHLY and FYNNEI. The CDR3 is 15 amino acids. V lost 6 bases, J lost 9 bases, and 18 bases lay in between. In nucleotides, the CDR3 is TGTGCCAGCAGCCCGACGACCCATACAGGTTCACCCCTCCACTTT. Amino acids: CASSPTTHTGSPLHF.

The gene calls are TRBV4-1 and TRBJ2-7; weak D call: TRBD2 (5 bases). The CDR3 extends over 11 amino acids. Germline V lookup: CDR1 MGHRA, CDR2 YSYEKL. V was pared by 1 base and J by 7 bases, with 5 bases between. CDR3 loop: CASSQAGEQYF. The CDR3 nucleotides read TGCGCCAGCAGCCAAGCGGGGGAGCAGTACTTC.

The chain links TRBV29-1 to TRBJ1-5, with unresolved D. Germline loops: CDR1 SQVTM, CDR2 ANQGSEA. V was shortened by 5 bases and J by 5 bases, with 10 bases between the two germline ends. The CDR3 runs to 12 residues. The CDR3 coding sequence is TGCAGCGTTTCTGACGGATATCAGCCCCAGCATTTT. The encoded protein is CSVSDGYQPQHF.

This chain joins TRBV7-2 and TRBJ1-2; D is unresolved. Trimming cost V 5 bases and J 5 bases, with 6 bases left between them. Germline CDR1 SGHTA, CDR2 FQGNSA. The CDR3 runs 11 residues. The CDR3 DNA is TGTGCCAGCAGCCCCGGTTATGGCTACACCTTC. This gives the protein CASSPGYGYTF.

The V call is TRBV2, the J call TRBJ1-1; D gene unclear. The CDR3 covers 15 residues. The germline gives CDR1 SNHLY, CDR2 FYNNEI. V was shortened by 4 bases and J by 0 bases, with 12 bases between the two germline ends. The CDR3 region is CASSGETRMNTEAFF. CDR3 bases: TGTGCCAGCAGTGGAGAGACACGTATGAACACTGAAGCTTTCTTT.

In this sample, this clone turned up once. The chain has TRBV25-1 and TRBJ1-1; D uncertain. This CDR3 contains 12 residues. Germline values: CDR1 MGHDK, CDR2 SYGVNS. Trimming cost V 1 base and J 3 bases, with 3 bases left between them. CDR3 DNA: TGTGCCAGCAGTGAATGGGACACTGAAGCTTTCTTT. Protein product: CASSEWDTEAFF.

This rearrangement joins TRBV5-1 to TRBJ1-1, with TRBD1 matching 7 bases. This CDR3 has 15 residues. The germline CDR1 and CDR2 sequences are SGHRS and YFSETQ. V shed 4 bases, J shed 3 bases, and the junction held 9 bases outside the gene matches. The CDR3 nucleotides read TGCGCCAGCAGCCTCCGACAGGGACGGGACACTGAAGCTTTCTTT. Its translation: CASSLRQGRDTEAFF.

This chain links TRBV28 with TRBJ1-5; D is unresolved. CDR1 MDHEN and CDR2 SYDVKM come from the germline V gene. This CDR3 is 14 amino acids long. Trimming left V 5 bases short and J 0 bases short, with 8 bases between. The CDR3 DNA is TGTGCCAGCAGTAGCCGGGGTAGCAATCAGCCCCAGCATTTT. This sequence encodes CASSSRGSNQPQHF.

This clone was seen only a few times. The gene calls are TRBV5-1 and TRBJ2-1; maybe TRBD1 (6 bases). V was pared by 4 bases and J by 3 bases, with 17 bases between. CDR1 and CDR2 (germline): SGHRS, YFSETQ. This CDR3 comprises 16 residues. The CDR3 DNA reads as TGCGCCAGCAGCGGGCGCGACAGGAGAAACTACAATGAGCAGTTCTTC. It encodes CASSGRDRRNYNEQFF.

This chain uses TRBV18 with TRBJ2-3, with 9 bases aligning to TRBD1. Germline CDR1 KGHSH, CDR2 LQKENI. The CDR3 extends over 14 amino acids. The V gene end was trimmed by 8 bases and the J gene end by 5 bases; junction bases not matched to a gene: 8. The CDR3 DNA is TGTGCCAGCGCCCGGGACAGGGTAGAAGATACGCAGTATTTT. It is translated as CASARDRVEDTQYF.

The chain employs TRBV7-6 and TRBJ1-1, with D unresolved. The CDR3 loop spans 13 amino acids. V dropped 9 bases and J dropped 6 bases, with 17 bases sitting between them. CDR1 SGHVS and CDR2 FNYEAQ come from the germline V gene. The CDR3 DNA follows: TGTGCCAGTAGCCGTCAGTTTGGCGCTGAAGCTTTCTTT. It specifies CASSRQFGAEAFF.

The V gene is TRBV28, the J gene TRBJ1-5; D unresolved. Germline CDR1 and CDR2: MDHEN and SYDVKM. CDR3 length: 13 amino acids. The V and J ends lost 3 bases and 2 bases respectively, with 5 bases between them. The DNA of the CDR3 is TGTGCCAGCAGTTTGACCGGCAATCAGCCCCAGCATTTT. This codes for CASSLTGNQPQHF.

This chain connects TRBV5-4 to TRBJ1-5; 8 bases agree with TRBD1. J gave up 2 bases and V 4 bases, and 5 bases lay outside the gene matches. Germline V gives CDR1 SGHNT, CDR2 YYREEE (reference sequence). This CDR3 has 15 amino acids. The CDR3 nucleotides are TGTGCCAGCAGCAAGACAGGGGAGGGCAATCAGCCCCAGCATTTT. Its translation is CASSKTGEGNQPQHF.

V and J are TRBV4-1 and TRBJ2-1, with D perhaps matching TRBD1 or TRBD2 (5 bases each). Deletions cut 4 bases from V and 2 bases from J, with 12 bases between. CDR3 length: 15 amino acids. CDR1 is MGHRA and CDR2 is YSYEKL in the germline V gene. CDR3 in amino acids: CASSLIGDAYNEQFF. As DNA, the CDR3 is TGCGCCAGCAGCCTTATCGGGGACGCCTACAATGAGCAGTTCTTC.

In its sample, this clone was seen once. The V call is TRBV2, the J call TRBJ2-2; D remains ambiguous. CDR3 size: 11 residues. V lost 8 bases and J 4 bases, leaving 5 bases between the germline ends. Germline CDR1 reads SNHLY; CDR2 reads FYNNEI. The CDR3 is CASGVTGELFF. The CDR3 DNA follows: TGTGCCAGCGGAGTCACCGGGGAGCTGTTTTTT. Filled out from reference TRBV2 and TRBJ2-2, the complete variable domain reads EPEVTQTPSHQVTQMGQEVILRCVPISNHLYFYWYRQILGQKVEFLVSFYNNEISEKSEIFDDQFSVERPDGSNFTLKIRSTKLEDSAMYFCASGVTGELFFGEGSRLTVL.